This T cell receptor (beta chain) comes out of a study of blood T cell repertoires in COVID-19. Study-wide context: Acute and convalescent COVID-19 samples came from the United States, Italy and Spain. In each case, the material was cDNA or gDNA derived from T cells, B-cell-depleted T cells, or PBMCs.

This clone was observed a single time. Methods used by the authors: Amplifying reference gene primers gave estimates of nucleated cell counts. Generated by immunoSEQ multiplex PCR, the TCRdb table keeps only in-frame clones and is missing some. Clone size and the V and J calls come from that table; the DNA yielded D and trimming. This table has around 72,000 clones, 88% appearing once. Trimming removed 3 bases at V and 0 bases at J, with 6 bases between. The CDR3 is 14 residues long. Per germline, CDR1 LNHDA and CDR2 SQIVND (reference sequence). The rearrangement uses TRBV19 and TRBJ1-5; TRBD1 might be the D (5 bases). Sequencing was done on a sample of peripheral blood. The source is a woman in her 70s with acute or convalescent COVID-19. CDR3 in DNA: TGTGCCAGTAGTATTGACAGTAGCAATCAGCCCCAGCATTTT. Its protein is CASSIDSSNQPQHF.